The source of this TCR beta chain is a study of OX40 agonist ivuxolimab in advanced cancers. Assay used: immunoSEQ multiplex PCR; TCRdb lists only in-frame clones, some missing. The sample has about 76,000 clones, over 75% seen once; the top ten hold less than 1%. The CDR3 sequence is 14 residues long. Trimming removed 5 bases from V and 9 bases from J, with 17 bases in between. Per the germline V gene, CDR1 is LNHDA and CDR2 is SQIVND (reference sequence). The rearrangement uses TRBV19 and TRBJ2-1, with D maybe TRBD2 (5 bases). Sequencing used CD4+ or CD8+ T cells sorted from blood, obtained in a trial of the OX40 agonist ivuxolimab. The TCR originated in an adult with an advanced solid tumor such as melanoma, head and neck, liver or kidney cancer. CDR3: CASSPDQLEREQFF. The CDR3 DNA reads TGTGCCAGTAGTCCCGACCAACTAGAACGTGAGCAGTTCTTC.